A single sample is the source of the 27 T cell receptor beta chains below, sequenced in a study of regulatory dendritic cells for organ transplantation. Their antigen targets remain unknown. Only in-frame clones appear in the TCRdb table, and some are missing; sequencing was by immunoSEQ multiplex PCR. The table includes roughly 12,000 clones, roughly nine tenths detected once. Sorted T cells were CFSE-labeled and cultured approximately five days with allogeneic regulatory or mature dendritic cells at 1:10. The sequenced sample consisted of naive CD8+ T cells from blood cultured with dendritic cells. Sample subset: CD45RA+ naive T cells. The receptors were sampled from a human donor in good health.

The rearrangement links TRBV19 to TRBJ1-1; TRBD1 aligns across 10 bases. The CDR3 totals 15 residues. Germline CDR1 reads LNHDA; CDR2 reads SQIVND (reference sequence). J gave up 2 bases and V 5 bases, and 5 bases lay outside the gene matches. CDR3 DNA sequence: TGTGCCAGTAGTTTGACAGGGGGCGCCAACACTGAAGCTTTCTTT. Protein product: CASSLTGGANTEAFF.

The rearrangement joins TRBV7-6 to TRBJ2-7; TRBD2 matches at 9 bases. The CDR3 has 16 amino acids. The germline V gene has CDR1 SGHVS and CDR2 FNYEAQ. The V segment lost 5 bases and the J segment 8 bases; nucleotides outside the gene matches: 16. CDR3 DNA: TGTGCCAGCAGCATCGTAGCGGGAGAGAGATACGACAAGCAGTACTTC. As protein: CASSIVAGERYDKQYF.

The CDR3 reads CASGTGGSEAFF. CDR3 sequence (DNA): TGTGCCAGCGGGACAGGGGGCTCTGAAGCTTTCTTT. The chain links TRBV28 to TRBJ1-1; 12 bases line up with TRBD1. The length of the CDR3 is 12 residues. Unmatched junction bases numbered 1, after V lost 8 bases and J lost 6 bases. CDR1 is MDHEN and CDR2 is SYDVKM in the germline V gene.

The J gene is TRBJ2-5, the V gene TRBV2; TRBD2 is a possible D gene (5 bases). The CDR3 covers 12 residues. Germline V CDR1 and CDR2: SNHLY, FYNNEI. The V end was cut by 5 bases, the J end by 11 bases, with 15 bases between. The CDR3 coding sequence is TGTGCCAGCAGTACAGCGTCTTGGGAGCAGTACTTC. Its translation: CASSTASWEQYF.

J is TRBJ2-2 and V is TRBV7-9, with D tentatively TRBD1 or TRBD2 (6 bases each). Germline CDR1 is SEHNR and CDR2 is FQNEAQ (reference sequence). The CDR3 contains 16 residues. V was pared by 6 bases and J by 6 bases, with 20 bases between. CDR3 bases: TGTGCCAGCAGGTGGAGGGGGTCGGTTCTGTCCGGGGAGCTGTTTTTT. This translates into CASRWRGSVLSGELFF.

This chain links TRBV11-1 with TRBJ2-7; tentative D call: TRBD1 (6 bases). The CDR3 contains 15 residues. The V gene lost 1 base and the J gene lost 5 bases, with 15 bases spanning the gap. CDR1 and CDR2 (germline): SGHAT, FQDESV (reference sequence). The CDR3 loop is CASSLGAAEGDEQYF. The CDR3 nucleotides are TGTGCCAGCAGCTTAGGGGCAGCCGAGGGGGACGAGCAGTACTTC.

The DNA of the CDR3 is TGTGCCAGCAGTGTGCCCGGGACAGGGGTCTATGGCTACACCTTC. Protein sequence: CASSVPGTGVYGYTF. The rearrangement joins TRBV28 to TRBJ1-2, with 10 positions matching TRBD1. Germline CDR1 MDHEN, CDR2 SYDVKM. The CDR3 length is 15 residues. With 5 bases clipped from V and 4 bases from J, the junction kept 7 bases outside the gene matches.

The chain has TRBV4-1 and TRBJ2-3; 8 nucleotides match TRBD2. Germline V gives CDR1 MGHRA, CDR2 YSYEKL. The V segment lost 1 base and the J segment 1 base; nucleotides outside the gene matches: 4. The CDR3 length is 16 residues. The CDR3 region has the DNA TGCGCCAGCAGCCAAGTCAGGCGGGGGGGCACAGATACGCAGTATTTT. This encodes CASSQVRRGGTDTQYF.

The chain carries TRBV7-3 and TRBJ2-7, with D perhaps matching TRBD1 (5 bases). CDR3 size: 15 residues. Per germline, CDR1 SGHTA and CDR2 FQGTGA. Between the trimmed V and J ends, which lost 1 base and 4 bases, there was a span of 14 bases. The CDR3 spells CASSLNPGIVYEQYF. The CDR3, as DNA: TGTGCCAGCAGCTTAAATCCAGGGATAGTTTACGAGCAGTACTTC.

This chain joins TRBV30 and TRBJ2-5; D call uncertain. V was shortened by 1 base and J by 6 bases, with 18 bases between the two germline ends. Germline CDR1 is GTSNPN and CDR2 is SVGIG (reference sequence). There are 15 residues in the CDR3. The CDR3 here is CAWSGGTFLLKTQYF. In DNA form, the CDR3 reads TGTGCCTGGAGTGGTGGTACATTTCTCTTGAAGACCCAGTACTTC.

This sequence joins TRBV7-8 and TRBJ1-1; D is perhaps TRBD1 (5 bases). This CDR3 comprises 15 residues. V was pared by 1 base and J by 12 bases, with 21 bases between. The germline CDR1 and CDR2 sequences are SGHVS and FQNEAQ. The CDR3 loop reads CASSLVYVQGRSPFF. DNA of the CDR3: TGTGCCAGCAGCTTAGTTTATGTTCAGGGCCGGAGTCCTTTCTTT.

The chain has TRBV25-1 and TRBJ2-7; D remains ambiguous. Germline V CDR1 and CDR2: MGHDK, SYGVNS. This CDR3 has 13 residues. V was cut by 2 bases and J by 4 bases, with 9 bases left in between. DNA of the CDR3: TGTGCCAGCAGTGAACCTACGGGTTACGAGCAGTACTTC. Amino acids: CASSEPTGYEQYF.

DNA of the CDR3: TGTGCCAGCAGCCGCGGACACCCAAATCAGCCCCAGCATTTT. Amino acid sequence: CASSRGHPNQPQHF. The chain is built from TRBV6-1 and TRBJ1-5; D might be TRBD1 (5 bases). The CDR3 contains 14 residues. The ends were cut back, 6 bases at V and 4 bases at J, with 13 bases in the middle. Germline V gives CDR1 MNHNS, CDR2 SASEGT.

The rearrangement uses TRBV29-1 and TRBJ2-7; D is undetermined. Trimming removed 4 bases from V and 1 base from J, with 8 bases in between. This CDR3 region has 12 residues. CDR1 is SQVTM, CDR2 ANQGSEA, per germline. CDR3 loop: CSVAGESYEQYF. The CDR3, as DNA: TGCAGCGTTGCCGGAGAGTCCTACGAGCAGTACTTC.

The CDR3 DNA is TGTGCCAGCAGGCAGATAGGGACTAGCACAGATACGCAGTATTTT. This translates into CASRQIGTSTDTQYF. V is TRBV2 and J is TRBJ2-3; D possibly corresponds to TRBD2 (6 bases). The CDR3 is made up of 15 amino acids. Germline values: CDR1 SNHLY, CDR2 FYNNEI. V dropped 6 bases and J dropped 0 bases, with 13 bases sitting between them.

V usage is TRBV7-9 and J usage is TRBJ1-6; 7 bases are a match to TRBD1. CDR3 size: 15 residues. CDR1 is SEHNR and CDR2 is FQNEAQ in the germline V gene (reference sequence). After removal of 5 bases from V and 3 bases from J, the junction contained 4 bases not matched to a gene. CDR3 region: CASSPQGVYNSPLHF. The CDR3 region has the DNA TGTGCCAGCAGCCCCCAGGGGGTCTATAATTCACCCCTCCACTTT.

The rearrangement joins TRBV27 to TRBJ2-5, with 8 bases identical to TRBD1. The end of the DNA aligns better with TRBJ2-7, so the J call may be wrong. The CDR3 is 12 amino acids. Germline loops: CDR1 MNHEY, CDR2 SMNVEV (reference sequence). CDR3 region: CASRATGGEQYF. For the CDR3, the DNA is TGTGCCAGCAGAGCTACAGGGGGCGAGCAGTACTTC.

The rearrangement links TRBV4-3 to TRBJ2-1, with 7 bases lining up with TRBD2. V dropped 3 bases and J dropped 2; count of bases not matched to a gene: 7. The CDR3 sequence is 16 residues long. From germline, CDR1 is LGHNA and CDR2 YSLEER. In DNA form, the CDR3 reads TGCGCCAGCAGCCATTCCGGGGGGACCACCTACAATGAGCAGTTCTTC. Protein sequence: CASSHSGGTTYNEQFF.

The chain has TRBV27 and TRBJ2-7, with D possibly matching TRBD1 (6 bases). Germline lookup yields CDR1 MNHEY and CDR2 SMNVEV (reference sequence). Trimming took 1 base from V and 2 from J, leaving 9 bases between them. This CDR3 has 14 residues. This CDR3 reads CASSLYQGPYEQYF. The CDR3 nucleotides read TGTGCCAGCAGTTTATATCAGGGGCCCTACGAGCAGTACTTC.

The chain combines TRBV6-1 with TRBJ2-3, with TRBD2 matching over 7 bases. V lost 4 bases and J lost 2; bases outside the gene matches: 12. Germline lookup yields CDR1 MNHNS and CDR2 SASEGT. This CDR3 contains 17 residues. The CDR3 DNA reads TGTGCCAGCAGTGCCCGTGTGGGGGGGGTAACCACAGATACGCAGTATTTT. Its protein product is CASSARVGGVTTDTQYF.

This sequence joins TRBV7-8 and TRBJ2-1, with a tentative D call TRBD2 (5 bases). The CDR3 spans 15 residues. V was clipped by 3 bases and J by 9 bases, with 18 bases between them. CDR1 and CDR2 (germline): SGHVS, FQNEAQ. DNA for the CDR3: TGTGCCAGCAGCTTGAATACCGGGCCTAGCCGTGAGCAGTTCTTC. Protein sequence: CASSLNTGPSREQFF.

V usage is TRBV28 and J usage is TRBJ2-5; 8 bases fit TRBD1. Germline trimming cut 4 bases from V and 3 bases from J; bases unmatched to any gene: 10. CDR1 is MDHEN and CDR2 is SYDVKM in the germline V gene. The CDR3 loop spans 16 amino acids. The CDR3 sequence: CASSSLARGRKETQYF. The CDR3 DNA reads TGTGCCAGCAGTTCCTTGGCCAGGGGGCGCAAAGAGACCCAGTACTTC.

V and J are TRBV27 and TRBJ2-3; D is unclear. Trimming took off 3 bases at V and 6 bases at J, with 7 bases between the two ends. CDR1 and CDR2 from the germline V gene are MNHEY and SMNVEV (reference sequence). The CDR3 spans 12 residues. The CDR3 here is CASSFPTDTQYF. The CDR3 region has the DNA TGTGCCAGCAGTTTCCCAACCGATACGCAGTATTTT.

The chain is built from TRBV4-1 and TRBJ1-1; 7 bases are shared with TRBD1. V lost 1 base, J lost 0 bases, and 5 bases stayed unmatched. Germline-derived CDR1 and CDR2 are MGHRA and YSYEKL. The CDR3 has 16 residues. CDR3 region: CASSQGLGTVNTEAFF. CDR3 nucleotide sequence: TGCGCCAGCAGCCAAGGCCTCGGGACAGTGAACACTGAAGCTTTCTTT.

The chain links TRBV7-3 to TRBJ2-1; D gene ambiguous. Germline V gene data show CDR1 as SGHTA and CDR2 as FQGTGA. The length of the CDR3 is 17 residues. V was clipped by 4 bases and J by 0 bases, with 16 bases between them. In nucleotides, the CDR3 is TGTGCCAGCAGCTCGATACCCGGGTGGAGCTCCTACAATGAGCAGTTCTTC. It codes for CASSSIPGWSSYNEQFF.

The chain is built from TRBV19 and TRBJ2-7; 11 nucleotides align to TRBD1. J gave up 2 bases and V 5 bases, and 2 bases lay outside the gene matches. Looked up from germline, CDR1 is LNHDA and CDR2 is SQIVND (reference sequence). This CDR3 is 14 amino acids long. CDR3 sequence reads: CASSPGQGAYEQYF. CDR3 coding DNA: TGTGCCAGTAGTCCGGGACAGGGGGCCTACGAGCAGTACTTC.

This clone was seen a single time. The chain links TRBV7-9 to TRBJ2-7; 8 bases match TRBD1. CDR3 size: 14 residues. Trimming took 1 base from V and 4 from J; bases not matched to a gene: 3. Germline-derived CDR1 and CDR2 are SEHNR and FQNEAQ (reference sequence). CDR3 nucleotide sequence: TGTGCCAGCAGCTTAGTCGGACAGGGTTACGAGCAGTACTTC. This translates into CASSLVGQGYEQYF.